These T cell receptor beta chains were read from a single sample in a study of early T cells in non-severe SARS-CoV-2 infection. TCRdb recomputed calls from the 5' RACE reads with MiXCR, one row per CDR3 protein. The data contain 50,000 to 65,000 distinct CDR3 sequences, under 15% of them singletons. The sequenced sample consisted of whole blood. The source is an adult who was a healthcare worker with PCR-confirmed SARS-CoV-2 infection or an uninfected control (not recorded which). Each CDR3 is given with its conserved first and last residue. A D gene is named only where the DNA matches it firmly. A clone size is listed for some rows: how often the clone was seen (once, few, many), or a class if it is expanded.

14	-	TRBV7-9	TRBJ2-2	many	CASSLVMDTGELFF	TGTGCCAGCAGCTTAGTAATGGACACCGGGGAGCTGTTTTTT
16	TRBD1	TRBV12-3/TRBV12-4	TRBJ1-4	-	CASSSRQGQGNEKLFF	TGTGCCAGCAGTTCAAGACAGGGGCAGGGTAATGAAAAACTGTTTTTT
16	-	TRBV21-1	TRBJ2-1	-	CASSKEKRGAGNEQFF	TGTGCCAGCAGCAAAGAAAAGCGGGGAGCGGGGAATGAGCAGTTCTTC
13	-	TRBV6-2/TRBV6-3	TRBJ1-1	few	CASSYAEDTEAFF	TGTGCCAGCAGTTACGCGGAAGACACTGAAGCTTTCTTT
15	-	TRBV5-6	TRBJ1-5	few	CASSLDGGGNQPQHF	TGTGCCAGCAGCTTGGATGGGGGCGGCAATCAGCCCCAGCATTTT
12	-	TRBV12-3/TRBV12-4	TRBJ1-2	-	CASSFGEAGYTF	TGTGCCAGCAGTTTCGGGGAAGCTGGCTACACCTTC
12	TRBD1	TRBV30	TRBJ1-1	many	CAWRTGASEAFF	TGTGCCTGGAGGACAGGGGCAAGTGAAGCTTTCTTT
12	-	TRBV18	TRBJ2-1	-	CASSPQGNEQFF	TGTGCCAGCTCACCACAGGGCAATGAGCAGTTCTTC
14	-	TRBV20-1	TRBJ1-4	-	CSARDPGGIEKLFF	TGCAGTGCTAGAGATCCGGGGGGGATTGAAAAACTGTTTTTT
15	-	TRBV19	TRBJ2-2	-	CASSIPQGLNGELFF	TGTGCCAGTAGTATCCCTCAGGGGTTGAACGGGGAGCTGTTTTTT
14	TRBD2	TRBV29-1	TRBJ2-1	-	CSAGGGGSYNEQFF	TGCAGCGCCGGGGGCGGGGGGAGCTACAATGAGCAGTTCTTC
14	TRBD2	TRBV12-3/TRBV12-4	TRBJ2-1	few	CASRGLGTYNEQFF	TGTGCCAGCAGAGGACTAGGGACCTACAATGAGCAGTTCTTC
11	-	TRBV9	TRBJ1-2	many	CASRSGYGYTF	TGTGCCAGCAGGTCCGGCTATGGCTACACCTTC
15	-	TRBV7-9	TRBJ1-6	-	CASSQTTGFESPLHF	TGTGCCAGCAGCCAGACGACAGGTTTTGAGTCACCCCTCCACTTT
12	-	TRBV7-6	TRBJ2-5	many	CATRAGTETQYF	TGTGCCACAAGGGCGGGGACAGAGACCCAGTACTTC
14	-	TRBV7-9	TRBJ2-7	few	CASSPRQGLDEQYF	TGTGCCAGCAGCCCACGACAAGGGTTGGACGAGCAGTACTTC
15	-	TRBV11-2	TRBJ2-5	many	CASSWGGLGSETQYF	TGTGCCAGCAGCTGGGGGGGGCTGGGCTCGGAGACCCAGTACTTC
14	-	TRBV5-5	TRBJ2-2	few	CASSPGVVTGELFF	TGTGCCAGCAGCCCAGGGGTGGTGACCGGGGAGCTGTTTTTT
16	TRBD1	TRBV19	TRBJ1-1	few	CASRTTGGPPITEAFF	TGTGCCAGTAGGACCACAGGGGGCCCCCCAATAACTGAAGCTTTCTTT